One TCR beta chain is described in this entry. These data belong to a study of OX40 agonist ivuxolimab in advanced cancers. The V end was cut by 5 bases, the J end by 2 bases, with 3 bases between. CDR1 and CDR2 from the germline V gene are SEHNR and FQNEAQ (reference sequence). The CDR3 is 12 residues long. TCRdb's table, derived via immunoSEQ multiplex PCR, lists solely in-frame clones and lacks some. This table holds about 100,000 clones, under 95% found once. The chain recombines TRBV7-9 with TRBJ2-2; D gene unclear. This clonotype was sampled from an adult with an advanced solid tumor such as melanoma, head and neck, liver or kidney cancer. The sample in question was CD4+ or CD8+ T cells sorted from blood, obtained in a trial of the OX40 agonist ivuxolimab. CDR3: CASSPNTGELFF. The CDR3 DNA reads TGTGCCAGCAGCCCAAACACCGGGGAGCTGTTTTTT.